This is a list of T cell receptor beta chains from one sample in a study of molecular identifiers for immune sequencing clone quantification. TCRdb processed the PCR reads anew with MiXCR; each CDR3 protein has one entry. The sample has about half a million distinct CDR3 sequences, over 20% seen once; the top ten hold more than 0.8%. Input material: naive CD8+ T cells from blood, with Jurkat cell RNA spiked in. Every receptor here comes from a human donor in good health. Some libraries in this study had Jurkat cell RNA spiked in. The CDR3 runs from the conserved cysteine through the conserved F or W. Each record gives: J gene, V gene, CDR3 protein.

TRBJ2-7 TRBV6-5 CASSSGGAPYEQYF
TRBJ2-7 TRBV5-1 CASSVTSGLGYERYF
TRBJ2-1 TRBV5-6 CASSFFALADQNNEQFF
TRBJ2-3 TRBV20-1 CSARDRAVDTQYF
TRBJ1-3 TRBV9 CASSVDSNTIYF
TRBJ2-7 TRBV11-2 CASAPGGSYEQYF
TRBJ2-7 TRBV29-1 CSVGTGAGEQYF
TRBJ2-7 TRBV30 CAWSVAGPHEQYF
TRBJ2-5 TRBV7-2 CASSQPAWGAFVETQYF
TRBJ2-7 TRBV6-5 CVSRRGSNEQYF
TRBJ1-1 TRBV6-2/TRBV6-3 CASSYSIGTEAFF
TRBJ2-1 TRBV28 CASSYGLAGFGQFF
TRBJ2-7 TRBV20-1 CSARDGDRGTSYEQYF